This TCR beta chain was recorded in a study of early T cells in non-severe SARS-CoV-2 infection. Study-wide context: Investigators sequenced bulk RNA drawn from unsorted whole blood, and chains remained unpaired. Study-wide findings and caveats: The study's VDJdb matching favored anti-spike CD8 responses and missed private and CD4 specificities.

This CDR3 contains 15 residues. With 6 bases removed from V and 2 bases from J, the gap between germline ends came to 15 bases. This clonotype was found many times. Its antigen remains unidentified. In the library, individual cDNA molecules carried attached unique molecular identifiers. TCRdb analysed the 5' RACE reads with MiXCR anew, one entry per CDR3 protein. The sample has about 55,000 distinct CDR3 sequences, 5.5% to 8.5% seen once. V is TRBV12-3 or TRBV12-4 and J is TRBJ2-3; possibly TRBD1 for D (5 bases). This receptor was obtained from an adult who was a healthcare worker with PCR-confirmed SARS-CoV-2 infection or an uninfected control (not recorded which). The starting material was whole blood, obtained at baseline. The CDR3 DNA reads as TGTGCCAGCAGCCCAGGGTTAGGGCTCACAGATACGCAGTATTTT. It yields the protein CASSPGLGLTDTQYF.